This T cell receptor beta chain was profiled in a study of esophageal squamous cell carcinoma under preoperative chemotherapy. Study-level information: Both tumor-infiltrating lymphocytes and peripheral blood T cells had their TCR repertoires profiled.

The V and J ends lost 2 bases and 12 bases respectively, with 29 bases between them. Germline CDR1 reads MNHNS; CDR2 reads SASEGT. The CDR3 has 18 residues. The time point is: before preoperative PTX-NDP chemotherapy. Preoperative chemotherapy with paclitaxel-nedaplatin was given to patients before surgery. TCRdb re-called the PCR reads through MiXCR, storing one row per CDR3 protein. The table shows some 16,000 distinct CDR3 sequences, with roughly 60% occurring only once. Study-level findings and limits: After treatment, tumor-infiltrating lymphocytes seemed to come partly from incoming peripheral T cells, not only local changes. Chemotherapy was followed by significantly higher TCR diversity in peripheral T cells only, not tumor-infiltrating lymphocytes.

This clonotype ranks as medium-sized (0.01 to 0.1%). No antigen is known for it. The chain carries TRBV6-1 and TRBJ2-1; TRBD1 is a possible D gene (5 bases). The receptor comes from a human donor with esophageal squamous cell carcinoma. The donor label of this sample is uncertain. The sample was gathered from a patient given preoperative chemotherapy. This CDR3 is CASSESRVDAGSSFWQFF. The DNA for the CDR3 is TGTGCCAGCAGTGAAAGCCGTGTCGACGCAGGGTCGAGCTTTTGGCAGTTCTTC.